These 25 T cell receptor beta chains share one sample of origin, sequenced in a study of OX40 agonist ivuxolimab in advanced cancers. TCRdb's copy holds only in-frame clones and misses some; the assay was immunoSEQ multiplex PCR. This table holds roughly 29,000 clones, 85% to 95% found once. Here the sequenced sample was CD4+ or CD8+ T cells sorted from blood, taken in a trial of the OX40 agonist ivuxolimab. Receptor source: an adult with an advanced solid tumor such as melanoma, head and neck, liver or kidney cancer.

The chain links TRBV5-6 to TRBJ2-5; maybe TRBD1 (5 bases). Trimming left V 4 bases short and J 5 bases short, with 18 bases between. The CDR3 is 15 residues long. CDR1 is SGHDT, CDR2 YYEEEE, per germline. This CDR3 reads CASSREGNKGETQYF. Written as DNA, the CDR3 is TGTGCCAGCAGCCGCGAAGGGAATAAGGGGGAGACCCAGTACTTC.

This chain joins TRBV25-1 and TRBJ2-3, with 11 bases fitting TRBD2. Per germline, CDR1 MGHDK and CDR2 SYGVNS. V trimming: 6 bases; J trimming: 0 bases; junction bases outside the gene matches: 11. The CDR3 loop spans 18 amino acids. The chain's CDR3 is CASSPRVAGGPSTDTQYF. The CDR3 DNA sequence: TGTGCCAGCAGCCCCAGGGTAGCGGGAGGGCCGAGCACAGATACGCAGTATTTT.

Points on this clone: One junction end does not reproduce the germline sequence, and a read error may be involved. The chain couples TRBV2 to TRBJ2-7; a possible D gene is TRBD1 (5 bases). CDR1 and CDR2 (germline): SNHLY, FYNNEI. CDR3 length: 11 residues. The CDR3 DNA reads as TGTGCCACAGACCTGTTAGGGGTCGCCTCTTTC. Protein sequence: CATDLLGVASF.

This sequence joins TRBV7-6 and TRBJ2-7; D is unclear. V lost 5 bases, J lost 0 bases, and 8 bases lay in between. Germline V CDR1 and CDR2: SGHVS, FNYEAQ. The CDR3 totals 13 residues. The CDR3 nucleotides read TGTGCCAGCAGCCCATCCCCCTCCTACGAGCAGTACTTC. As protein: CASSPSPSYEQYF. Together with reference TRBV7-6 and TRBJ2-7, the CDR3 gives the full variable domain: GAGVSQSPRYKVTKRGQDVALRCDPISGHVSLYWYRQALGQGPEFLTYFNYEAQQDKSGLPNDRFSAERPEGSISTLTIQRTEQRDSAMYRCASSPSPSYEQYFGPGTRLTVT.

The V call is TRBV9, the J call TRBJ2-1, with D hard to call. V gave up 3 bases and J gave up 10 bases, with 14 bases separating them. Germline CDR1 reads SGDLS; CDR2 reads YYNGEE. The CDR3 sequence is 13 residues long. CDR3 loop: CASSDMPLQEQFF. The CDR3, as DNA: TGTGCCAGCAGCGATATGCCCCTGCAAGAGCAGTTCTTC.

The chain links TRBV10-2 to TRBJ2-7, with unresolved D. The length of the CDR3 is 15 residues. Per the germline V gene, CDR1 is WSHSY and CDR2 is SAAADI. Trimming pared 2 bases from V and 7 bases from J, leaving 18 bases between. The CDR3 loop reads CASSEGITGLGEQYF. As DNA, the CDR3 is TGCGCCAGCAGTGAGGGTATTACCGGGTTGGGAGAGCAGTACTTC.

The chain carries TRBV6-5 and TRBJ2-7; D assignment may be TRBD1 or TRBD2 (5 bases each). Trimming left V 8 bases short and J 5 bases short, with 10 bases between. Germline V gene sequence: CDR1 MNHEY, CDR2 SVGAGI. The CDR3 runs 11 residues. CDR3 region: CASCEGHEQYF. The CDR3 DNA sequence: TGTGCCAGCTGTGAGGGGCACGAGCAGTACTTC.

V usage is TRBV4-1 and J usage is TRBJ2-1, with 8 bases matching TRBD2. This CDR3 comprises 14 residues. Germline V gene lookup returns CDR1 MGHRA and CDR2 YSYEKL. The trim removed 0 bases at V and 14 bases at J, leaving 9 bases unmatched. CDR3 DNA: TGCGCCAGCAGCCAAGACCCCGGGGGGGAGTTGGAGTTCTTC. It is translated as CASSQDPGGELEFF.

The CDR3 loop reads CASSLRGSFYEQYF. The CDR3 nucleotides read TGTGCCAGCAGCTTGCGTGGGAGTTTCTACGAGCAGTACTTC. This rearrangement joins TRBV5-4 to TRBJ2-7, with D perhaps TRBD2 (5 bases). CDR1 is SGHNT and CDR2 is YYREEE in the germline V gene (reference sequence). V lost 1 base to trimming and J lost 3 bases, with 11 bases between them. CDR3 length: 14 residues.

The V and J genes are TRBV21-1 and TRBJ1-5; the DNA was not compared with TRBD1, the D call given in the table. TRBV21-1 is described as a pseudogene. The CDR3 has 16 amino acids. CDR3 sequence (DNA): TGTGCCAGCAGCACGAGACAGGGTAAAAGCAATCAGCCCCAGCATTTT. It yields the protein CASSTRQGKSNQPQHF.

The rearrangement uses TRBV6-5 and TRBJ2-1; no clear D. With 6 bases removed from V and 0 bases from J, the gap between germline ends came to 6 bases. Per germline, CDR1 MNHEY and CDR2 SVGAGI. The CDR3 sequence is 13 residues long. The CDR3 DNA sequence: TGTGCCAGCAGGGTAAGCTCCTACAATGAGCAGTTCTTC. The encoded protein is CASRVSSYNEQFF.

This clone was observed once. Other DNA sequences in the sample encode the same CDR3. The rearrangement joins TRBV27 to TRBJ2-7; D possibly uses TRBD1 or TRBD2 (6 bases each). The germline CDR1 and CDR2 sequences are MNHEY and SMNVEV (reference sequence). This CDR3 contains 14 residues. Trimming removed 2 bases at V and 3 bases at J, with 11 bases between. The CDR3 DNA is TGTGCCAGCAGTTTAGGGGGGCCGAGCTACGAGCAGTACTTC. Protein: CASSLGGPSYEQYF.

This clone came up once. CDR3 DNA: TGTGCTAGCAAAAGGGAGAGCACAGATACGCAGTATTTT. The encoded protein is CASKRESTDTQYF. This chain links TRBV12-5 with TRBJ2-3; D may be TRBD2 (5 bases). This CDR3 has 13 residues. Germline assignment: CDR1 LGHNT and CDR2 FRNRAP. Trimming stripped 9 bases from V and 0 bases from J, with 10 bases between.

The rearrangement uses TRBV19 and TRBJ1-2, with a tentative D call TRBD1 (6 bases). CDR1 is LNHDA, CDR2 SQIVND, per germline (reference sequence). This CDR3 has 15 amino acids. With 2 bases removed from V and 4 bases from J, the gap between germline ends came to 14 bases. The CDR3 coding sequence is TGTGCCAGTAGTATATCCAGTGGACAGATCTATGGCTACACCTTC. Amino acids: CASSISSGQIYGYTF.

This chain connects TRBV7-2 to TRBJ1-1, with a tentative D call TRBD1 (6 bases). Germline V gene data show CDR1 as SGHTA and CDR2 as FQGNSA. CDR3 length: 14 amino acids. V shed 7 bases and J shed 1 base, with 13 bases lying between them. The CDR3 reads CASNPGHQNTEAFF. CDR3 nucleotides: TGTGCCAGCAACCCGGGACACCAGAACACTGAAGCTTTCTTT.

The gene calls are TRBV27 and TRBJ2-5, with 9 bases matching TRBD1. This CDR3 has 14 residues. The ends lost 6 bases at V and 2 bases at J; junction bases unmatched: 4. Germline V gives CDR1 MNHEY, CDR2 SMNVEV (reference sequence). CDR3 in DNA: TGTGCCAGCAGACAGGGGGCTAATCAAGAGACCCAGTACTTC. Amino acid sequence: CASRQGANQETQYF.

J is TRBJ2-1 and V is TRBV6-5; 7 nucleotides align to TRBD1. CDR3 length: 14 amino acids. The J segment lost 5 bases and the V segment lost 7 bases, leaving 8 bases of the junction unmatched. Germline-derived CDR1 and CDR2 are MNHEY and SVGAGI. CDR3 in DNA: TGTGCCAGCAAACTGAGACAGGGTGACAATGAGCAGTTCTTC. Protein product: CASKLRQGDNEQFF.

This sequence joins TRBV7-8 and TRBJ2-7; D remains ambiguous. The CDR3 sequence is 13 residues long. Germline CDR1 SGHVS, CDR2 FQNEAQ. Trimming took off 5 bases at V and 5 bases at J, with 13 bases between the two ends. The CDR3 DNA reads TGTGCCAGCAGCCCCCGGTCCCGGGACGAGCAGTACTTC. Protein product: CASSPRSRDEQYF.

This clone was counted once. V is TRBV13 and J is TRBJ1-5; 7 bases are a match to TRBD1. The germline gives CDR1 PRHDT, CDR2 FYEKMQ (reference sequence). J lost 0 bases, V lost 4 bases, and 3 bases had no gene match. This CDR3 contains 15 residues. CDR3 sequence (DNA): TGTGCCAGCAGCTCCAGGGGGTATAGCAATCAGCCCCAGCATTTT. Its translation: CASSSRGYSNQPQHF.

The chain combines TRBV6-5 with TRBJ2-7, with TRBD2 matching over 7 bases. Per germline, CDR1 MNHEY and CDR2 SVGAGI. CDR3 length equals 15 residues. J lost 4 bases, V lost 6 bases, and 12 bases had no gene match. CDR3 nucleotide sequence: TGTGCCAGCAGCCGGGTAGCTCGGGAGGCTTACGAGCAGTACTTC. Protein: CASSRVAREAYEQYF.

This clone was observed a single time. V usage is TRBV2 and J usage is TRBJ2-1, with unresolved D. This CDR3 spans 13 amino acids. Deletions cut 5 bases from V and 10 bases from J, with 15 bases between. The germline V gene has CDR1 SNHLY and CDR2 FYNNEI. CDR3 nucleotides: TGTGCCAGCAGTCCTTTCTGGAAGGGAGAGCAGTTCTTC. Its protein product is CASSPFWKGEQFF.

The V call is TRBV5-6, the J call TRBJ2-1; 9 bases match TRBD2. The CDR3 consists of 16 residues. Germline V lookup: CDR1 SGHDT, CDR2 YYEEEE. Trimming at V came to 4 bases and at J to 1 base, leaving 6 bases not matched to a gene. The CDR3 reads CASSRMLAGSYNEQFF. In DNA form, the CDR3 reads TGTGCCAGCAGCCGTATGCTAGCGGGGTCCTACAATGAGCAGTTCTTC.

The rearrangement joins TRBV6-1 to TRBJ1-1; D uncertain. This CDR3 comprises 15 residues. Germline V gives CDR1 MNHNS, CDR2 SASEGT. V shed 4 bases and J shed 5 bases, with 17 bases lying between them. The CDR3 nucleotides are TGTGCCAGCAGTGTACTGAGGATGGAGGAAACTGAAGCTTTCTTT. Translated: CASSVLRMEETEAFF.

The rearrangement joins TRBV18 to TRBJ2-3; 10 bases line up with TRBD2. The germline V gene encodes CDR1 KGHSH and CDR2 LQKENI. This CDR3 has 14 amino acids. V shed 3 bases and J 6 bases; nucleotides not matched to a gene: 3. The CDR3 reads CASSPGLALDTQYF. CDR3 nucleotide sequence: TGTGCCAGCTCACCGGGACTAGCGCTTGATACGCAGTATTTT.

The rearrangement uses TRBV6-1 and TRBJ2-7, with 8 nucleotides matching TRBD2. The CDR3 has 13 residues. V lost 6 bases to trimming and J lost 2 bases; unmatched junction nucleotides: 3. CDR1 is MNHNS, CDR2 SASEGT, per germline. The CDR3 DNA reads as TGTGCCAGCAGGACTAGCGTGACCTACGAGCAGTACTTC. Amino acid sequence: CASRTSVTYEQYF.